A selection of T cell receptor beta chains follows, all from one sample in a study of blood T cell repertoires in COVID-19. The data were produced by immunoSEQ multiplex PCR, yet TCRdb's version contains in-frame clones alone and is incomplete. The sample lists 200,000 to 300,000 clones; about nine tenths were seen once. What was sequenced was peripheral blood. The receptors shown here come from a man between 60 and 70 years old who had recovered from COVID-19. The conserved cysteine and the conserved F or W are not part of the CDR3 here. The D gene is left open where the match is weak.

D: TRBD1
J: TRBJ2-5
V: TRBV29-1
CDR3: SVDLDRDKETQY

D: .
J: TRBJ2-7
V: TRBV7-6
CDR3: ASSSSSGTSSYEQY

D: .
J: TRBJ1-5
V: TRBV27
CDR3: ASSLSAGNYQPQH

D: TRBD2
J: TRBJ2-3
V: TRBV23-1
CDR3: ASTRTSGESSTDTQY

D: .
J: TRBJ1-2
V: TRBV19
CDR3: ASSWGGSNYGYT

D: TRBD1
J: TRBJ1-1
V: TRBV7-9
CDR3: ASSNTGERDEAF

D: .
J: TRBJ2-7
V: TRBV6-5
CDR3: ASSRGGGTYEQY

D: .
J: TRBJ1-6
V: TRBV19
CDR3: ASSITDSRYSPLH

D: .
J: TRBJ2-6
V: TRBV6-5
CDR3: ASRPSGANVLT

D: .
J: TRBJ1-1
V: TRBV7-2
CDR3: ASSLRQLNTEAF

D: TRBD1
J: TRBJ1-2
V: TRBV6-5
CDR3: ASSTGTVNYGYT

D: .
J: TRBJ2-7
V: TRBV5-6
CDR3: ASSFLGPYEQY

D: .
J: TRBJ2-5
V: TRBV12-3/TRBV12-4
CDR3: ASSFQRVETQY

D: .
J: TRBJ2-7
V: TRBV6-1
CDR3: ASSERLYEQY

D: TRBD1
J: TRBJ1-6
V: TRBV4-2
CDR3: ASSQDGDRGNSPLH

D: TRBD1
J: TRBJ2-3
V: TRBV6-5
CDR3: ASRETGGTQY

D: .
J: TRBJ2-5
V: TRBV6-5
CDR3: ASRYGSGLQETQY

D: .
J: TRBJ2-2
V: TRBV18
CDR3: ASSPPTVTGELF

D: .
J: TRBJ1-5
V: TRBV19
CDR3: ASSIDPTGPTPY

D: TRBD1
J: TRBJ2-1
V: TRBV2
CDR3: ALQGQGSYNEQF

D: .
J: TRBJ1-2
V: TRBV19
CDR3: ASINSPQAPTGYT

D: TRBD2
J: TRBJ2-1
V: TRBV5-1
CDR3: ASSLGLAGDNEQF

D: .
J: TRBJ1-1
V: TRBV19
CDR3: ASSIIEGDRRAF

D: .
J: TRBJ2-2
V: TRBV3-1/TRBV3-2
CDR3: ASSQDPKTSQKSGELF

D: .
J: TRBJ1-1
V: TRBV19
CDR3: ASSWVGNTEAF

D: .
J: TRBJ1-2
V: TRBV7-2
CDR3: ASSLGFTANYGYT

D: TRBD1
J: TRBJ1-1
V: TRBV7-9
CDR3: ASSSDRVSTEAF

D: .
J: TRBJ2-6
V: TRBV18
CDR3: ASSPPGGGNSGANVLT

D: .
J: TRBJ1-1
V: TRBV6-5
CDR3: ASSYDTAGTEAF

D: .
J: TRBJ1-1
V: TRBV28
CDR3: ASSFSGQENTEAF

D: TRBD1
J: TRBJ1-3
V: TRBV18
CDR3: ASSPGQGARGNTIY

D: TRBD1
J: TRBJ2-5
V: TRBV5-4
CDR3: ASIDREETQY